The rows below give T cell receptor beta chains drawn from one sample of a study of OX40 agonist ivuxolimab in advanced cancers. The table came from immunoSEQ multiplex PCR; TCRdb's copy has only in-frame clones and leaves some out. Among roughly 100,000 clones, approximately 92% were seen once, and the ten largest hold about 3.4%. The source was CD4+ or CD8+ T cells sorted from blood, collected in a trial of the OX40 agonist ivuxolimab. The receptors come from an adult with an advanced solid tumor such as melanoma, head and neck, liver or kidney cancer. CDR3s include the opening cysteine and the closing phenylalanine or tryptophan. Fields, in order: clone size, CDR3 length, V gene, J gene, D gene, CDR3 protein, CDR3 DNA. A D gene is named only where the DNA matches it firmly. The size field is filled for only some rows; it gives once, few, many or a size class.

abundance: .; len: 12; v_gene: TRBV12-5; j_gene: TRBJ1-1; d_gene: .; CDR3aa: CASGSGRDEAFF; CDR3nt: TGTGCTAGTGGTTCTGGACGGGACGAAGCTTTCTTT
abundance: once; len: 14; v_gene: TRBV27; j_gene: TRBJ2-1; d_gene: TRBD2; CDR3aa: CASSKLAGNNEQFF; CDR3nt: TGTGCCAGCAGTAAACTAGCGGGGAACAATGAGCAGTTCTTC
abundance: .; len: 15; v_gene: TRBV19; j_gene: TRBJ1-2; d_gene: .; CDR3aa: CASSSPQSLNYGYTF; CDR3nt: TGTGCCAGTAGTTCCCCACAGAGCCTTAACTATGGCTACACCTTC
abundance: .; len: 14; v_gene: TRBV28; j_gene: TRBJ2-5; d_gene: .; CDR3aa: CASSQRVIRGTQYF; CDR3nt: TGTGCCAGCAGCCAGCGTGTCATAAGGGGGACCCAGTACTTC
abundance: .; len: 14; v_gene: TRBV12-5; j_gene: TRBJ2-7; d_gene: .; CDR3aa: CASGLTGLPLEQYF; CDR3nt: TGTGCTAGTGGTCTGACGGGACTCCCGCTGGAGCAGTACTTC
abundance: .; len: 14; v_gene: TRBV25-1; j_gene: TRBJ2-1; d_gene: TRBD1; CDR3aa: CASRQGTVYNEQFF; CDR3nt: TGTGCCAGCCGACAGGGGACTGTATACAATGAGCAGTTCTTC
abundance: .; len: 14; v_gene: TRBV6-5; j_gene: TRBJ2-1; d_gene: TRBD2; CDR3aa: CASSTGTSGNEQFF; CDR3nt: TGTGCCAGCAGTACCGGGACTAGCGGCAATGAGCAGTTCTTC
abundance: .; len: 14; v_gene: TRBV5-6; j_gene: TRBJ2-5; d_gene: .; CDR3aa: CASSFGRIQETQYF; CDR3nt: TGTGCCAGCAGCTTCGGTCGCATCCAAGAGACCCAGTACTTC
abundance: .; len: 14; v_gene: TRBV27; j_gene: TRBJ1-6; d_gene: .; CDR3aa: CASSLIIRDSPLHF; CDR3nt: TGTGCCAGCAGTTTGATTATCAGAGATTCACCCCTCCACTTT
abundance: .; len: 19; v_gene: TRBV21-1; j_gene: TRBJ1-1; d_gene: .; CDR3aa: CASSKAGKGQRQGWTEAFF; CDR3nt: TGTGCCAGCAGCAAAGCCGGGAAGGGGCAGAGGCAGGGATGGACTGAAGCTTTCTTT
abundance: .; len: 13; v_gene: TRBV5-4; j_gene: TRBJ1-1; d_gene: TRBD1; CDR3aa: CASSLGTGAEAFF; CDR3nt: TGTGCCAGCAGCTTGGGGACAGGGGCTGAAGCTTTCTTT
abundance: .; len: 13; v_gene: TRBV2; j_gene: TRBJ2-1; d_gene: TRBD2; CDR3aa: CASSLTSAHEQFF; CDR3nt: TGTGCCAGCAGTTTGACTAGCGCGCATGAGCAGTTCTTC
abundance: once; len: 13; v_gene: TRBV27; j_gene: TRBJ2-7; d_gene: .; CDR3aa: CASSLGVAYEQYF; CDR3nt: TGTGCCAGCAGTTTAGGGGTAGCCTACGAGCAGTACTTC
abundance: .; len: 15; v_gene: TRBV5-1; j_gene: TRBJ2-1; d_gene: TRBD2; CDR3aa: CASSFIREGRNEQFF; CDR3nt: TGCGCCAGCAGCTTCATCCGGGAGGGCCGGAATGAGCAGTTCTTC
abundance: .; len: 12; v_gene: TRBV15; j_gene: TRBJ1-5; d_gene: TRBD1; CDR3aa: CAIGQGSQPQHF; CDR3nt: TGTGCCATCGGACAGGGGTCCCAGCCCCAGCATTTT
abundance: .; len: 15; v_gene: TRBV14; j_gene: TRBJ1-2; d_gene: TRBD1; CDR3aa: CASSKGQGVSYGYTF; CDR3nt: TGTGCCAGCAGCAAGGGACAGGGGGTTTCCTATGGCTACACCTTC
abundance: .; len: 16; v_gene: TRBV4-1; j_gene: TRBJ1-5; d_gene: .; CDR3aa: CASSQDWVGFNQPQHF; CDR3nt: TGCGCCAGCAGCCAAGATTGGGTAGGGTTCAATCAGCCCCAGCATTTT
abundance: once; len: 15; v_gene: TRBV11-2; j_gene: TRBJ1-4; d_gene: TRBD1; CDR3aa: CASSFGQGANEKLFF; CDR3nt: TGTGCCAGCAGCTTCGGCCAGGGGGCTAATGAAAAACTGTTTTTT
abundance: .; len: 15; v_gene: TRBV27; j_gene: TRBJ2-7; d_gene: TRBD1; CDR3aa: CASRYTGTGGYEQYF; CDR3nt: TGTGCCAGCAGATATACCGGGACAGGGGGTTACGAGCAGTACTTC
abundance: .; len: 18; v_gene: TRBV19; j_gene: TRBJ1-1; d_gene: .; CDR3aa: CASSIERAKATKGTEAFF; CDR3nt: TGTGCCAGTAGTATAGAACGGGCCAAGGCCACCAAGGGCACTGAAGCTTTCTTT
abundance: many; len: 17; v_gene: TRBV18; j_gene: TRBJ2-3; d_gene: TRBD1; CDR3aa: CASSPTGTAASTDTQYF; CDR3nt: TGTGCCAGCTCACCGACGGGGACAGCCGCTAGCACAGATACGCAGTATTTT
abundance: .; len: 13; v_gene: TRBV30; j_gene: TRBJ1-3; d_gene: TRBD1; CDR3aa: CAWIGQAGNTIYF; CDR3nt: TGTGCCTGGATAGGACAGGCTGGAAACACCATATATTTT
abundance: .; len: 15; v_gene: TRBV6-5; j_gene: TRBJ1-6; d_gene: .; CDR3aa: CASSYSTGMGSPLHF; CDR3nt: TGTGCCAGCAGTTACTCGACGGGGATGGGATCACCCCTCCACTTT
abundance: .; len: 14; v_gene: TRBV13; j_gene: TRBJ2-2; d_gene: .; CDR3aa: CASSPGPNTGELFF; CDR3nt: TGTGCCAGCAGCCCGGGGCCAAACACCGGGGAGCTGTTTTTT
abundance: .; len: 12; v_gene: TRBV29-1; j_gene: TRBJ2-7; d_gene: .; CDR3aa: CSAQGYDYEQYF; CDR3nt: TGCAGCGCCCAGGGGTATGACTACGAGCAGTACTTC
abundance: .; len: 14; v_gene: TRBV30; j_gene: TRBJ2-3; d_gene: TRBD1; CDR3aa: CAWSAGQSTDTQYF; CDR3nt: TGTGCCTGGAGTGCGGGACAGTCCACAGATACGCAGTATTTT
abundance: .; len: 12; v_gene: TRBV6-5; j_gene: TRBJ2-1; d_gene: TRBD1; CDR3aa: CASSWTGLEQFF; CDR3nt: TGTGCCAGCAGCTGGACAGGGCTCGAGCAGTTCTTC
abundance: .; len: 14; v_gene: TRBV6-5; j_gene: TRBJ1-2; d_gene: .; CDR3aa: CASSYVGGAGGYTF; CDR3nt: TGTGCCAGCAGTTACGTAGGAGGGGCTGGTGGCTACACCTTC
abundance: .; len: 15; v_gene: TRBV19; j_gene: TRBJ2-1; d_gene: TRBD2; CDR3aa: CASSHSSGSANEQFF; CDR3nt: TGTGCCAGTAGTCACTCCAGCGGGAGCGCCAATGAGCAGTTCTTC
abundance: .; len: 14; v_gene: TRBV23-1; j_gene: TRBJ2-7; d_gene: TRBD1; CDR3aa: CASSPPGQGDEQYF; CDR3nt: TGCGCCAGCAGTCCCCCGGGACAGGGAGACGAGCAGTACTTC
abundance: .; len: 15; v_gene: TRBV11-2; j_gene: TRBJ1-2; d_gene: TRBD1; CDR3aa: CASSLGTGGGYGYTF; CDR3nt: TGTGCCAGCAGCTTAGGGACAGGGGGAGGCTATGGCTACACCTTC
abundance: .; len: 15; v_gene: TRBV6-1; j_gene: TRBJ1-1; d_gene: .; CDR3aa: CASSEKAGFPLEAFF; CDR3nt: TGTGCCAGCAGTGAAAAAGCGGGGTTTCCCCTTGAAGCTTTCTTT
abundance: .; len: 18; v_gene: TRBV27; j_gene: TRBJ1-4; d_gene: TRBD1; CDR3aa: CASSLARGAYATNEKLFF; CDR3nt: TGTGCCAGCAGTTTGGCCAGGGGGGCCTATGCAACTAATGAAAAACTGTTTTTT
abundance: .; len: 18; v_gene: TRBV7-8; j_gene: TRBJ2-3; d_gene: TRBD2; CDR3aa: CASSLVLISGDTTDTQYF; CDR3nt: TGTGCCAGCAGCTTAGTCCTGATTAGCGGGGATACCACAGATACGCAGTATTTT
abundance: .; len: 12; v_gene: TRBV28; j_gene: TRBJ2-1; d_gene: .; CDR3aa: CASRTPGDEQFF; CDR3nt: TGTGCCAGCAGAACCCCCGGGGATGAGCAGTTCTTC
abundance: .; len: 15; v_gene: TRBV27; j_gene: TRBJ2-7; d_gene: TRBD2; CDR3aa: CASSFLAGVESGQYF; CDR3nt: TGTGCCAGCAGTTTTCTAGCGGGAGTCGAGAGCGGGCAGTACTTC
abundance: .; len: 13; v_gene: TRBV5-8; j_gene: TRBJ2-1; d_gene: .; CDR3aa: CASSLPGGNEQFF; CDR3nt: TGTGCCAGCAGCTTGCCTGGGGGCAATGAGCAGTTCTTC
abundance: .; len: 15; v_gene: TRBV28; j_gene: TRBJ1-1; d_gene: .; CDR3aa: CASSLGGGRNTEAFF; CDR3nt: TGTGCCAGCAGTTTAGGCGGGGGGAGGAACACTGAAGCTTTCTTT
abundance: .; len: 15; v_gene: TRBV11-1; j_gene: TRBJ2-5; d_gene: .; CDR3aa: CASSLDWGNQETQYF; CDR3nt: TGTGCCAGCAGCTTAGATTGGGGGAATCAAGAGACCCAGTACTTC
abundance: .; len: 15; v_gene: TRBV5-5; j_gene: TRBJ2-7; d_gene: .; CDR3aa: CASSLQGSDPYEQYF; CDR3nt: TGTGCCAGCAGCCTACAGGGCTCGGATCCCTACGAGCAGTACTTC
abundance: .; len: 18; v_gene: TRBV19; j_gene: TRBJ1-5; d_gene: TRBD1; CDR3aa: CASSGDRGGVVGNQPQHF; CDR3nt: TGTGCCAGTAGCGGGGACAGGGGAGGAGTAGTGGGCAATCAGCCCCAGCATTTT
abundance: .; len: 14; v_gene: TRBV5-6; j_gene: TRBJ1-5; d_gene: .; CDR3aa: CASSPGGGGQPQHF; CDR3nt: TGTGCCAGCAGCCCGGGAGGGGGAGGCCAGCCCCAGCATTTT
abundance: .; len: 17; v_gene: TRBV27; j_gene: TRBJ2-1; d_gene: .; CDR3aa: CASSLFQSGSSYNEQFF; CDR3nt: TGTGCCAGCAGTTTATTCCAAAGCGGTAGCTCCTACAATGAGCAGTTCTTC
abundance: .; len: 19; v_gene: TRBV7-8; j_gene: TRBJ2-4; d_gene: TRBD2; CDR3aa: CASSLHRGIAGGPKNIQYF; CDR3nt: TGTGCCAGCAGCTTACACAGGGGTATAGCGGGAGGACCCAAAAACATTCAGTACTTC
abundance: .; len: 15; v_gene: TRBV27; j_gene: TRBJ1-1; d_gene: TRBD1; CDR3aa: CASSPPGTGYTEAFF; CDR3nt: TGTGCCAGCAGTCCCCCCGGGACAGGGTACACTGAAGCTTTCTTT
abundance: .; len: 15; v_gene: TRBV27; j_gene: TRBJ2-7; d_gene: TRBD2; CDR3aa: CASSLRGGSSYEQYF; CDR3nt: TGTGCCAGCAGTTTACGGGGGGGGAGCTCCTACGAGCAGTACTTC
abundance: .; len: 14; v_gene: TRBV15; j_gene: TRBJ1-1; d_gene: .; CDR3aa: CATSSVAMNTEAFF; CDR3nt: TGTGCCACCAGCAGTGTCGCCATGAACACTGAAGCTTTCTTT
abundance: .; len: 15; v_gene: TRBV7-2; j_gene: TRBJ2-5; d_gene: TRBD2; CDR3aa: CASSPSGGIRETQYF; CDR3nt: TGTGCCAGCAGCCCATCCGGGGGGATCAGAGAGACCCAGTACTTC
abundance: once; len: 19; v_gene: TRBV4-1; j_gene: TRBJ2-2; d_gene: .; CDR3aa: CASSQDGGRPSLNTGELFF; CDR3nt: TGCGCCAGCAGCCAAGATGGGGGGCGCCCCAGTCTGAACACCGGGGAGCTGTTTTTT
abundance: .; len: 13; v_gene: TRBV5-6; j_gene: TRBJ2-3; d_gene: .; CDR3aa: CASSLVGRDTQYF; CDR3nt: TGTGCCAGCAGCTTGGTGGGGAGAGATACGCAGTATTTT
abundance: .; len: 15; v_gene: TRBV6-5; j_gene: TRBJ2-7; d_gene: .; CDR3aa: CASSYSAGFGYEQYF; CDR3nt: TGTGCCAGCAGTTACTCGGCGGGGTTTGGTTACGAGCAGTACTTC
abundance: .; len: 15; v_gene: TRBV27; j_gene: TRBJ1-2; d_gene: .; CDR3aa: CASQPTVQSYYGYTF; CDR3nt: TGTGCCAGCCAACCGACCGTCCAATCTTACTATGGCTACACCTTC